This TCR beta chain was sequenced for a study of vaccination and CD4 T cells after COVID-19. Whole-study context: With a range of 35 to 161, the median interval from diagnosis to drawing post-COVID samples was approximately 91 days.

Time point reported: late sampling 161 to 241 days after vaccination in a few convalescent patients. Treatment: roughly ten-day PBMC culture with coronavirus spike peptide pools or control peptides (ViraFEST assay). When approximately ten days of culture had elapsed, CD4+ T cells were isolated by negative selection. Oncomine TCR Beta short-read sequencing was applied to DNA from cultured CD4+ T cells. TCRdb re-called the PCR reads through MiXCR, storing one row per CDR3 protein. Of more than 20,000 distinct CDR3 sequences listed, 41% are singletons. Concerning this clonotype itself: Its antigen is not known.

This CDR3 contains 17 residues. Germline V CDR1 and CDR2: SEHNR, FQNEAQ (reference sequence). Trimming shortened V by 5 bases and J by 5 bases, and 21 bases separated the two germline ends. General observations from the study: Rising from 21 to 38, the median of SARS-CoV-2-reactive clonotypes did not change significantly.

The sequence came from a human donor who had recovered from COVID-19. The source was CD4+ T cells from blood, cultured in vitro, collected about 7 months after SARS-CoV-2 vaccination. The rearrangement joins TRBV7-9 to TRBJ2-2; D could derive from TRBD1 or TRBD2 (6 bases each). The CDR3 region has the DNA TGTGCCAGCAGCCACCCTTTCGGGGGCCTGGGGACCGGGGAGCTGTTTTTT. Residues: CASSHPFGGLGTGELFF.